One TCR beta chain is described in this entry. The data derive from a study of blood T cell repertoires in COVID-19. Sequencing was performed with immunoSEQ multiplex PCR; in TCRdb, only in-frame clones are kept and a portion is missing. The data hold under 250,000 clones, with around 80% observed a single time. V was clipped by 4 bases and J by 9 bases, with 21 bases between them. The CDR3 is 16 residues long. Germline V CDR1 and CDR2: SGHVS, FNYEAQ. The clonotype was recovered from a man between 45 and 60 years old with active or convalescent COVID-19. The sequenced sample consisted of peripheral blood. The chain uses TRBV7-6 and TRBJ1-4; D is undetermined. CDR3 protein: CASSSPFLVGEQKLFF. Written as DNA, the CDR3 is TGTGCCAGCAGCTCTCCCTTTTTAGTGGGAGAGCAAAAACTGTTTTTT.